Below are 6 T cell receptor beta chains sequenced from a single sample in a study of shared clonotypes between healthy human individuals. Data came from immunoSEQ multiplex PCR; TCRdb stores just in-frame clones and leaves some out. The sample has more than 2 million clones, roughly 96% seen once. Sequencing was performed on naive CD4+ T cells sorted from blood. Subset indicated: CD45RA+ positively selected. All receptors derive from a man younger than 35 in good health.

The V and J genes are TRBV5-1 and TRBJ2-7; D is possibly TRBD1 (6 bases). Germline lookup yields CDR1 SGHRS and CDR2 YFSETQ. The CDR3 has 15 residues. The ends were cut back, 4 bases at V and 3 bases at J, with 17 bases in the middle. CDR3 nucleotide sequence: TGCGCCAGCAGCCCGGGACATAGCAACCGCTACGAGCAGTACTTC. As protein: CASSPGHSNRYEQYF.

The CDR3 spells CASSSWDKSTDTQYF. CDR3 coding DNA: TGCGCCAGCAGCTCGTGGGACAAAAGCACAGATACGCAGTATTTT. This chain joins TRBV5-1 and TRBJ2-3, with a weak D call TRBD1 (6 bases). The V and J ends lost 3 bases and 0 bases respectively, with 11 bases between them. This CDR3 comprises 15 residues. The germline gives CDR1 SGHRS, CDR2 YFSETQ.

In its sample, this clone was seen once. The gene calls are TRBV12-5 and TRBJ1-1; D is unclear. This CDR3 is 14 amino acids long. Germline loops: CDR1 LGHNT, CDR2 FRNRAP. Trimming shortened V by 5 bases and J by 1 base, and 11 bases separated the two germline ends. The CDR3 bases are TGTGCTAGTGGTCTGGGAGGCAGGAACACTGAAGCTTTCTTT. Its translation: CASGLGGRNTEAFF.

The chain has TRBV6-1 and TRBJ1-2; D ambiguous. V dropped 2 bases and J dropped 4 bases, with 8 bases sitting between them. Germline CDR1 and CDR2: MNHNS and SASEGT. The CDR3 totals 13 residues. The CDR3 here is CASSESRAYGYTF. CDR3 bases: TGTGCCAGCAGTGAATCTCGGGCCTATGGCTACACCTTC.

This chain links TRBV5-6 with TRBJ2-2; no reliable D call. Germline-derived CDR1 and CDR2 are SGHDT and YYEEEE. The CDR3 is made up of 13 amino acids. V shed 4 bases and J shed 7 bases, with 11 bases lying between them. The CDR3 loop reads CASSLQTFGELFF. In DNA form, the CDR3 reads TGTGCCAGCAGCCTTCAGACTTTCGGGGAGCTGTTTTTT.

The rearrangement links TRBV5-1 to TRBJ2-3; 10 positions match TRBD1. Germline assignment: CDR1 SGHRS and CDR2 YFSETQ. The CDR3 is 13 residues long. Germline trimming cut 7 bases from V and 2 bases from J; bases unmatched to any gene: 1. The CDR3 loop reads CASGQGDTDTQYF. The CDR3 DNA is TGCGCCAGCGGACAGGGGGACACAGATACGCAGTATTTT.